Sequencing of this T cell receptor (beta chain) was carried out in a study of memory CD4+ T cells and cytomegalovirus serostatus. Study observations and caveats: Each of 67 CMV-associated TCRbeta sequences occurred in one to five individuals.

CDR1 MGHDK and CDR2 SYGVNS come from the germline V gene. The CDR3 length is 14 residues. The V and J ends lost 6 bases and 7 bases respectively, with 18 bases between them. Single viable CD3+CD4+CD8-CD45RO+ cells were sorted as the memory CD4+ T cells. This clone was counted only a few times. Its antigen is unknown. This table comes from immunoSEQ multiplex PCR, and its TCRdb copy is limited to in-frame clones, with some not included. The sample has over 65,000 clones, around four fifths seen once; the top ten hold 2.6%. The V gene is TRBV25-1, the J gene TRBJ1-1; no reliable D call. Sequenced material: memory CD4+ T cells from blood. The source of this sequence is an adult in good health and CMV-seropositive. This CDR3 reads CASSEDVWAGEAFF. CDR3 in DNA: TGTGCCAGCAGCGAAGATGTATGGGCAGGTGAAGCTTTCTTT.